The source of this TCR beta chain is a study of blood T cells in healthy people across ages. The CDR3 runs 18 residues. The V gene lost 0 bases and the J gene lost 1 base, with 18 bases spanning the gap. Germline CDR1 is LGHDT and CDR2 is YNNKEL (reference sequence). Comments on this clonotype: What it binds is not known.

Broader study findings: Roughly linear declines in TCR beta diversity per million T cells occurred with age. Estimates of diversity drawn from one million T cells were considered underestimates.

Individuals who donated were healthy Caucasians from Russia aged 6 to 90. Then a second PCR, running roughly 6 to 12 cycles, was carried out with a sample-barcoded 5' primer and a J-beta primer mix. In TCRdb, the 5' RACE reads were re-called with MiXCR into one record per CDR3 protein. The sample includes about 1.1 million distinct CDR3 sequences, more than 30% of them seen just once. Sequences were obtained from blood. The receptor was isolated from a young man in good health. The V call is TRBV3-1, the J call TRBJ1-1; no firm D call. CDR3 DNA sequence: TGTGCCAGCAGCCAAGATGTGGCGACAACACAGCGGAACACTGAAGCTTTCTTT. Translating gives CASSQDVATTQRNTEAFF.